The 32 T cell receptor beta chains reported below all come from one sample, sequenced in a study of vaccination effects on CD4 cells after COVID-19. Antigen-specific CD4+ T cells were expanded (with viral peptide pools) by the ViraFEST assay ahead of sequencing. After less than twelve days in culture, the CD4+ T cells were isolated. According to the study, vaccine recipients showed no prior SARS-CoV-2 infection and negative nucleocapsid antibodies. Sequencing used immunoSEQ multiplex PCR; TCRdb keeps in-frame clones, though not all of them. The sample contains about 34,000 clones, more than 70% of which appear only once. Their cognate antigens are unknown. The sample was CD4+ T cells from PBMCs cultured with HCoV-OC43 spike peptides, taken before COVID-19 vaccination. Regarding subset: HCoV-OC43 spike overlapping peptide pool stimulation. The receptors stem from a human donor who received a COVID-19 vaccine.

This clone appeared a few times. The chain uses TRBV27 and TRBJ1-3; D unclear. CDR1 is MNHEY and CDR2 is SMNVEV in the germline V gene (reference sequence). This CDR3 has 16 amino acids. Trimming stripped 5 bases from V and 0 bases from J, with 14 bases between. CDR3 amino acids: CASSLTILSSGNTIYF. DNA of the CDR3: TGTGCCAGCAGTCTGACAATTTTGAGCTCTGGAAACACCATATATTTT.

The CDR3 DNA is TGCGCCAGCAGCCCGCGACAGGGATCCGCCAATGAGCAGTTCTTC. It yields the protein CASSPRQGSANEQFF. The gene calls are TRBV5-1 and TRBJ2-1; 7 bases are a match to TRBD1. The CDR3 sequence is 15 residues long. CDR1 is SGHRS, CDR2 YFSETQ, per germline. V trimming: 4 bases; J trimming: 6 bases; junction bases outside the gene matches: 10.

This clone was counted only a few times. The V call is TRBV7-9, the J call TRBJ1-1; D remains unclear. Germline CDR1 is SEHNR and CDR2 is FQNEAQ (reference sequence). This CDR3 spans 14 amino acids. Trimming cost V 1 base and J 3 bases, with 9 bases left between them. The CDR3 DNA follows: TGTGCCAGCAGCTTAGAGGCGAGGGACACTGAAGCTTTCTTT. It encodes CASSLEARDTEAFF.

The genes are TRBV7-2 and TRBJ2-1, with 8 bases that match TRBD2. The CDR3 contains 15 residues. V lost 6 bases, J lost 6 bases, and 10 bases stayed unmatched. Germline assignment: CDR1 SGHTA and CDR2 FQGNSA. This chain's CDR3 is CASRGGGLVGNEQFF. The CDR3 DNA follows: TGTGCCAGCAGGGGAGGGGGACTAGTTGGCAATGAGCAGTTCTTC.

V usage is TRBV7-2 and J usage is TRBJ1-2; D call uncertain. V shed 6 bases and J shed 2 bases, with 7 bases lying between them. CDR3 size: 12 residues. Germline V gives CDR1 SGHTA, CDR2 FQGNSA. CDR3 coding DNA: TGTGCCAGCAGAAAACAGAACTATGGCTACACCTTC. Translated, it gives CASRKQNYGYTF.

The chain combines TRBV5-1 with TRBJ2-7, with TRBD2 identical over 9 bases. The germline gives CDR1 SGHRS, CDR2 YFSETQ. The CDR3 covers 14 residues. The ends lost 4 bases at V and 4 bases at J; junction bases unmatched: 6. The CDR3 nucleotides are TGCGCCAGCAGCGCCGGGACTAGCAATTACGAGCAGTACTTC. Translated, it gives CASSAGTSNYEQYF.

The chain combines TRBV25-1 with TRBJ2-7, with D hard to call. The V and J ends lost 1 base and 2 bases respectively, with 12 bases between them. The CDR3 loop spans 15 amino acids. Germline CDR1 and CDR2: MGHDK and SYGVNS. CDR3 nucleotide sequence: TGTGCCAGCAGTGAATCGGGTGGTGGAACCTACGAGCAGTACTTC. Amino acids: CASSESGGGTYEQYF.

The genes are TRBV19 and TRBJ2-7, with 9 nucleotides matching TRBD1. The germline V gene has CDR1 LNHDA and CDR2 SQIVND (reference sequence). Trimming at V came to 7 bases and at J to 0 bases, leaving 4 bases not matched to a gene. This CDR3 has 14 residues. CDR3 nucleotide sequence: TGTGCCAGTATGGTGGACAGGGGCTCCTACGAGCAGTACTTC. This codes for CASMVDRGSYEQYF.

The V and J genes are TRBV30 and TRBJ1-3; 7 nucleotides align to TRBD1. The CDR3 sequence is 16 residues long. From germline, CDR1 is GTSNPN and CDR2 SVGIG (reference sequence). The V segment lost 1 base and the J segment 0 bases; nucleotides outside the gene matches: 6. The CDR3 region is CAWSGGQVFSGNTIYF. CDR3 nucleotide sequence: TGTGCCTGGAGTGGAGGACAGGTCTTCTCTGGAAACACCATATATTTT. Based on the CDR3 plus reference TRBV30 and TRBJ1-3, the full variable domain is SQTIHQWPATLVQPVGSPLSLECTVEGTSNPNLYWYRQAAGRGLQLLFYSVGIGQISSEVPQNLSASRPQDRQFILSSKKLLLSDSGFYLCAWSGGQVFSGNTIYFGEGSWLTVV.

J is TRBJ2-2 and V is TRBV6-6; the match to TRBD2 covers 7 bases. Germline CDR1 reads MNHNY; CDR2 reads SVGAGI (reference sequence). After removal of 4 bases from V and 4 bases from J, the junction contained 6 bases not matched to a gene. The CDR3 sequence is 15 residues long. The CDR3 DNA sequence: TGTGCCAGCAGTTTAACTAGCGACTTCACCGGGGAGCTGTTTTTT. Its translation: CASSLTSDFTGELFF.

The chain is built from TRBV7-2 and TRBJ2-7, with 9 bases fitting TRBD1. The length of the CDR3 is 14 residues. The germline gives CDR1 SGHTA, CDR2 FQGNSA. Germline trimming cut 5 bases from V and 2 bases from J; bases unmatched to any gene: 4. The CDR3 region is CASSPDRGTYEQYF. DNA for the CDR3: TGTGCCAGCAGCCCGGACAGGGGTACCTACGAGCAGTACTTC.

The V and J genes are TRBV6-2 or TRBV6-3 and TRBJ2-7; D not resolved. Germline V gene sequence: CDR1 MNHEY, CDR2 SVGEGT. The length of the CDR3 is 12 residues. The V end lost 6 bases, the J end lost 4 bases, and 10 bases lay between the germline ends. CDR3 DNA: TGTGCCAGCAGCAGAACCCCATACGAGCAGTACTTC. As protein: CASSRTPYEQYF.

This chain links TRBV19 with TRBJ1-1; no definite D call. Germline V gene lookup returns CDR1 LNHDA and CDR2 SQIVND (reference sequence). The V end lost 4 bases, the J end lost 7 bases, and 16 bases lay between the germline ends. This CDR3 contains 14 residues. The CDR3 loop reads CASSKGGRVIEAFF. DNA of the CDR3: TGTGCCAGTAGTAAAGGAGGACGGGTTATTGAAGCTTTCTTT.

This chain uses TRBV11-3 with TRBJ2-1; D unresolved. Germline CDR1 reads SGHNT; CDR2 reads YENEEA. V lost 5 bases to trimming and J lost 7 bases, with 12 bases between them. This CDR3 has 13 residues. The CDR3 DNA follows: TGTGCCAGCAGCCTTGGTATTTGGAATGAGCAGTTCTTC. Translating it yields CASSLGIWNEQFF. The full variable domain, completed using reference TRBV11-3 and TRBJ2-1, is EAGVVQSPRYKIIEKKQPVAFWCNPISGHNTLYWYLQNLGQGPELLIRYENEEAVDDSQLPKDRFSAERLKGVDSTLKIQPAELGDSAVYLCASSLGIWNEQFFGPGTRLTVL.

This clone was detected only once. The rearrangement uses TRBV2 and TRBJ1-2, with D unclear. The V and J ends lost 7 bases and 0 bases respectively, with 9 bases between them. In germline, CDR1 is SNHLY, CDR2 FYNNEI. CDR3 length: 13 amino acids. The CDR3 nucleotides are TGTGCCAGCACTCTCGGGGCTAACTATGGCTACACCTTC. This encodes CASTLGANYGYTF.

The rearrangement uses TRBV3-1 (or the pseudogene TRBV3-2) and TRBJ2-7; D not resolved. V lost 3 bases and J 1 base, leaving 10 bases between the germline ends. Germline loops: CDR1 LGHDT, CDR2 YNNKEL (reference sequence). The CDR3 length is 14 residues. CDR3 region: CASSQGLTSYEQYF. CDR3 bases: TGTGCCAGCAGCCAGGGCCTAACATCCTACGAGCAGTACTTC.

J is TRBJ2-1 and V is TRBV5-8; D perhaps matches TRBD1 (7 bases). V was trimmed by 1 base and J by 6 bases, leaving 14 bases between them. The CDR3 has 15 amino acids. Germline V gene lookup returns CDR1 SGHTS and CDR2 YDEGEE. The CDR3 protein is CASSLFGQGGNEQFF. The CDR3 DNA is TGTGCCAGCAGCTTGTTTGGGCAGGGGGGCAATGAGCAGTTCTTC. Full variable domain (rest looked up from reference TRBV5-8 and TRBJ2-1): EAGVTQSPTHLIKTRGQQATLRCSPISGHTSVYWYQQALGLGLQFLLWYDEGEERNRGNFPPRFSGRQFPNYSSELNVNALELEDSALYLCASSLFGQGGNEQFFGPGTRLTVL.

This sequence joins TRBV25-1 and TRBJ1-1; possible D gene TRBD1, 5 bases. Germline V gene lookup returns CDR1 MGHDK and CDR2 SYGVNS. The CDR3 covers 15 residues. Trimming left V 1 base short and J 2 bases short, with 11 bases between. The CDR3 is CASSESTATNTEAFF. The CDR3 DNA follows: TGTGCCAGCAGTGAATCGACAGCGACCAACACTGAAGCTTTCTTT.

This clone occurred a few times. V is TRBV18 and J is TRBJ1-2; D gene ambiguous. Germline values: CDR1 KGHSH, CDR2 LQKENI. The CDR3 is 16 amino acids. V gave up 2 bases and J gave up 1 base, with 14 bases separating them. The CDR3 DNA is TGTGCCAGCTCACCAATCCCCATGCAAAATAACTATGGCTACACCTTC. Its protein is CASSPIPMQNNYGYTF.

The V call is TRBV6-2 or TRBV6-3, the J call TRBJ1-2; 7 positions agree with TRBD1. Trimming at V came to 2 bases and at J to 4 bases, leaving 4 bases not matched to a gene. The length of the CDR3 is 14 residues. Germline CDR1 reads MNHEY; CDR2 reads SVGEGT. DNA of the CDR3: TGTGCCAGCAGTTACGAGGGGGCCGGCTATGGCTACACCTTC. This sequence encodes CASSYEGAGYGYTF.

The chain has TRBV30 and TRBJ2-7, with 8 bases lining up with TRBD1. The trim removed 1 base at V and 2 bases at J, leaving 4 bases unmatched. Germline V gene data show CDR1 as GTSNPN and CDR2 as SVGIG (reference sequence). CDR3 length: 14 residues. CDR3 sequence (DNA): TGTGCCTGGAGTGCCGGGACAGGAGCCTACGAGCAGTACTTC. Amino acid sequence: CAWSAGTGAYEQYF.

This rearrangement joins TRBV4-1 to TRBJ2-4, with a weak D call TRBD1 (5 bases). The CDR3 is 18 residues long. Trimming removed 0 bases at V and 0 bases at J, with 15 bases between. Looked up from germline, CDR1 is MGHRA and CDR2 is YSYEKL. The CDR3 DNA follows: TGCGCCAGCAGCCAAGATAGGGGCAGGATAGTAGCCAAAAACATTCAGTACTTC. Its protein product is CASSQDRGRIVAKNIQYF.

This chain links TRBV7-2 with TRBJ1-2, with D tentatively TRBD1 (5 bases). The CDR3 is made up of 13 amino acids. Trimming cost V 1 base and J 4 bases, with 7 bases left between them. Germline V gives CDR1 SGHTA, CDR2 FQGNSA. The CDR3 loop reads CASSLDRSYGYTF. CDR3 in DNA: TGTGCCAGCAGCTTAGACAGGTCCTATGGCTACACCTTC.

CDR3: CASSLGGQGFNSPLHF. The DNA of the CDR3 is TGTGCCAGCAGCTTAGGAGGACAGGGATTTAATTCACCCCTCCACTTT. This chain uses TRBV7-9 with TRBJ1-6; 8 positions agree with TRBD1. The CDR3 consists of 16 residues. Germline V lookup: CDR1 SEHNR, CDR2 FQNEAQ (reference sequence). V dropped 1 base and J dropped 6; count of bases not matched to a gene: 5.

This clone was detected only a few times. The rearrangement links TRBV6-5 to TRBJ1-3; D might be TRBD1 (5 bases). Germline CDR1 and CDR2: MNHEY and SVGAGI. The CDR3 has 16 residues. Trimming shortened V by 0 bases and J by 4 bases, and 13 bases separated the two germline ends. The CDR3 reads CASSYSLAGQGNTIYF. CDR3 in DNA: TGTGCCAGCAGTTACTCGCTGGCAGGGCAGGGAAACACCATATATTTT.

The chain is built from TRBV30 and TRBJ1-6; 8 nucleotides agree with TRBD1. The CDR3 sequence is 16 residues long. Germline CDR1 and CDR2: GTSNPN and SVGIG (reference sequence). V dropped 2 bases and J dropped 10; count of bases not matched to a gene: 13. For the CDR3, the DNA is TGTGCCTGGAGTTCTCCCGGGACAGGCTTTAGGTCACCCCTCCACTTT. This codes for CAWSSPGTGFRSPLHF.

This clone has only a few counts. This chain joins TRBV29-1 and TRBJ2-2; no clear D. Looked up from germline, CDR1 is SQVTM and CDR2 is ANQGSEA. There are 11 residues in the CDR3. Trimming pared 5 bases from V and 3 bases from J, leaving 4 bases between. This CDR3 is CSVLYTGELFF. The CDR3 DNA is TGCAGCGTTCTTTACACCGGGGAGCTGTTTTTT.

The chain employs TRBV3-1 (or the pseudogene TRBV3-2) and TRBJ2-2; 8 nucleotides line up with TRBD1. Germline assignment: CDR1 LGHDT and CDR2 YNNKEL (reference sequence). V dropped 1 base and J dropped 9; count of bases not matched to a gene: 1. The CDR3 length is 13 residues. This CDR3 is CASSQGTGWELFF. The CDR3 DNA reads TGTGCCAGCAGCCAAGGGACAGGGTGGGAGCTGTTTTTT.

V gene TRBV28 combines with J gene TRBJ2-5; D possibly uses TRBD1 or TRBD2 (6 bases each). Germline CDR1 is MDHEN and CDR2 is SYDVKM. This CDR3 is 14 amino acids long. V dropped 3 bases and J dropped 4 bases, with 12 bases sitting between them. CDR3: CASSLGGHRETQYF. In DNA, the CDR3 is TGTGCCAGCAGTTTGGGGGGCCACCGAGAGACCCAGTACTTC.

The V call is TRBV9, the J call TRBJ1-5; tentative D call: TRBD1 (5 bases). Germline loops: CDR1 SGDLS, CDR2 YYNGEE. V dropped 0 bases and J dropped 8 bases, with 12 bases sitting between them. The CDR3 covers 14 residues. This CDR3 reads CASSVDPGLEPQHF. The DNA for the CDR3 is TGTGCCAGCAGCGTAGATCCGGGGCTTGAGCCCCAGCATTTT.

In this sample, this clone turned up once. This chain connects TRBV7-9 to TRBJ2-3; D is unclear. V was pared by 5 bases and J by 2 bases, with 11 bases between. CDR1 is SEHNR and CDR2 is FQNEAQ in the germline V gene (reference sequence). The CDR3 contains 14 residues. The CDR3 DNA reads TGTGCCAGCAGCCTCCGACACAACACAGATACGCAGTATTTT. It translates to CASSLRHNTDTQYF.

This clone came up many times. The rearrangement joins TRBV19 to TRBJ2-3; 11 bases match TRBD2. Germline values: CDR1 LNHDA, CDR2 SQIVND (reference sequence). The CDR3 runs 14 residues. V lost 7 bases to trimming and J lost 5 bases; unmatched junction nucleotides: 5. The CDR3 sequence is CASTQGTSGDTQYF. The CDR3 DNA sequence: TGTGCCAGTACTCAAGGGACTAGCGGAGATACGCAGTATTTT.